This TCR beta chain comes out of a study of cytomegalovirus exposure and HLA in healthy donors. V lost 6 bases, J lost 1 base, and 7 bases stayed unmatched. This CDR3 comprises 16 residues. Germline V lookup: CDR1 SNHLY, CDR2 FYNNEI. Primers for the PCR totalled 60 Vbeta and 13 Jbeta. Data came from immunoSEQ multiplex PCR; TCRdb stores just in-frame clones and leaves some out. The sample has 150,000 or so clones; roughly 81% are singletons. This clonotype originated in a man aged 18 to 30 in good health and CMV-seropositive. V gene TRBV2 combines with J gene TRBJ2-3, with 10 positions matching TRBD2. The sequencing input was PBMCs. This chain's CDR3 is CASSGGLAGGTDTQYF. In nucleotides, the CDR3 is TGTGCCAGCAGCGGGGGCCTAGCGGGGGGCACAGATACGCAGTATTTT. The full variable domain, in which reference TRBV2 and TRBJ2-3 provide the parts outside the CDR3, is EPEVTQTPSHQVTQMGQEVILRCVPISNHLYFYWYRQILGQKVEFLVSFYNNEISEKSEIFDDQFSVERPDGSNFTLKIRSTKLEDSAMYFCASSGGLAGGTDTQYFGPGTRLTVL.